Each of the 32 T cell receptor beta chains below was sequenced from the same sample in a study of identical twins listed by TCRdb under 2016. Library preparation used 5' RACE. For sequencing, an Illumina HiSeq 2000 was employed. The raw public reads went through TCRdb reprocessing: fastp at Q25, MiXCR clone calling, in-frame beta chains kept. CDR3 protein duplicates are merged, each entry listing the most common genes and DNA. Across this sample there are under 400,000 distinct CDR3 sequences, with around 9% seen only once. The ten top clones hold 8% to 10% of the sample. Sequencing used naive T cells sorted from blood. The cell subset or site label for this specimen denotes: cells isolated with a human naive T-cell isolation kit. Every receptor here comes from a woman in her fifties or sixties in good health.

Here the CDR3 DNA reads TGTGCCAGCAGCCAGGTCGCAGAGCAGTACTTC. Residues: CASSQVAEQYF. The V gene is TRBV14, the J gene TRBJ2-7; D is ambiguous. CDR3 size: 11 residues. Trimming cost V 3 bases and J 7 bases, with 7 bases left between them. Germline V lookup: CDR1 SGHDN, CDR2 FVKESK.

Many counts were recorded for this clonotype. CDR3 sequence (DNA): TGTGCCAGCAGCTTAGAGTCGGGTTCAGGTGCCGGGGAGCTGTTTTTT. The encoded protein is CASSLESGSGAGELFF. This chain uses TRBV7-2 with TRBJ2-2; D not resolved. The V gene lost 1 base and the J gene lost 6 bases, with 15 bases spanning the gap. This CDR3 is 16 amino acids long. Per germline, CDR1 SGHTA and CDR2 FQGNSA.

There are a few counts of this clonotype. CDR3 nucleotide sequence: TGTGCCAGCAGTTATGGGCTAGCGGGAGGACCCCCCTCTCTGTACGAGCAGTACTTC. Translated: CASSYGLAGGPPSLYEQYF. V gene TRBV6-5 combines with J gene TRBJ2-7, with TRBD2 matching 11 bases. Germline assignment: CDR1 MNHEY and CDR2 SVGAGI. The V gene end was trimmed by 3 bases and the J gene end by 4 bases; junction bases not matched to a gene: 17. This CDR3 contains 19 residues.

The chain carries TRBV5-1 and TRBJ2-2; tentative D call: TRBD2 (5 bases). The V gene lost 4 bases and the J gene lost 6 bases, with 10 bases spanning the gap. The germline V gene has CDR1 SGHRS and CDR2 YFSETQ. The CDR3 is 13 amino acids. CDR3 protein: CASSLDFSGELFF. The CDR3 DNA reads as TGCGCCAGCAGCCTGGACTTCTCCGGGGAGCTGTTTTTT.

The rearrangement uses TRBV7-2 and TRBJ1-6, with TRBD1 matching over 9 bases. Germline values: CDR1 SGHTA, CDR2 FQGNSA. This CDR3 is 15 amino acids long. Unmatched junction bases numbered 9, after V lost 5 bases and J lost 10 bases. CDR3 residues: CASSPMTGGLSPLHF. In DNA form, the CDR3 reads TGTGCCAGCAGCCCCATGACAGGGGGTTTGTCACCCCTCCACTTT.

The chain uses TRBV20-1 and TRBJ2-7; D perhaps matches TRBD1 (6 bases). Trimming left V 6 bases short and J 6 bases short, with 15 bases between. Germline CDR1 reads DFQATT; CDR2 reads SNEGSKA (reference sequence). The CDR3 spans 12 residues. This CDR3 reads CSADRIGSEQYF. The CDR3 bases are TGCAGTGCCGACAGGATTGGCAGCGAGCAGTACTTC.

This clonotype was seen many times. The chain has TRBV10-2 and TRBJ2-2; 7 nucleotides align to TRBD2. The CDR3 runs 14 residues. CDR1 and CDR2 (germline): WSHSY, SAAADI. J was trimmed by 5 bases and V by 5 bases; bases with no gene match: 5. Written as DNA, the CDR3 is TGCGCCAGCAGTCCCCTAGCGGCTACCGGGGAGCTGTTTTTT. Translating gives CASSPLAATGELFF.

This clonotype was recorded a few times. This sequence joins TRBV20-1 and TRBJ2-4; D gene ambiguous. This CDR3 region has 14 residues. V gave up 0 bases and J gave up 7 bases, with 13 bases separating them. Looked up from germline, CDR1 is DFQATT and CDR2 is SNEGSKA (reference sequence). Here the CDR3 reads CSARDRGIGNIQYF. In nucleotides, the CDR3 is TGCAGTGCTAGAGACCGTGGGATTGGGAACATTCAGTACTTC.

This clonotype was seen repeatedly, ten times or more. The gene calls are TRBV29-1 and TRBJ1-1; 7 bases agree with TRBD1. V lost 6 bases, J lost 1 base, and 5 bases stayed unmatched. From germline, CDR1 is SQVTM and CDR2 ANQGSEA. This CDR3 spans 13 amino acids. CDR3 loop: CSVRTGANTEAFF. CDR3 bases: TGCAGCGTCCGAACAGGGGCGAACACTGAAGCTTTCTTT.

This clonotype was counted a few times. The chain carries TRBV6-1 and TRBJ1-6; weak D call: TRBD1 (5 bases). V lost 6 bases and J 10 bases, leaving 10 bases between the germline ends. This CDR3 comprises 12 residues. CDR1 and CDR2 from the germline V gene are MNHNS and SASEGT. This chain's CDR3 is CASSRGDSPLHF. DNA for the CDR3: TGTGCCAGCAGCCGGGGGGACTCACCCCTCCACTTT.

This clonotype appeared a few times. V usage is TRBV21-1 and J usage is TRBJ2-1; the table's D gene call, TRBD2, was not cross checked with the DNA. TRBV21-1 is termed a pseudogene. The CDR3 runs to 16 residues. This CDR3 is CASSKEGLAGANEQFF. DNA for the CDR3: TGTGCCAGCAGCAAAGAGGGACTAGCGGGAGCAAATGAGCAGTTCTTC.

This clonotype showed up just a few times. CDR3 sequence: CASTKSLNTEAFF. Here the CDR3 DNA reads TGTGCCAGTACTAAGAGTCTGAACACTGAAGCTTTCTTT. The J gene is TRBJ1-1, the V gene TRBV19, with no clear D. This CDR3 is 13 amino acids long. V lost 7 bases to trimming and J lost 0 bases, with 9 bases between them. CDR1 is LNHDA, CDR2 SQIVND, per germline (reference sequence).

This clonotype has only a few counts. The rearrangement joins TRBV7-9 to TRBJ2-7; 7 bases match TRBD2. The CDR3 totals 15 residues. Trimming took 4 bases from V and 5 from J; bases not matched to a gene: 11. CDR1 is SEHNR and CDR2 is FQNEAQ in the germline V gene (reference sequence). In DNA form, the CDR3 reads TGTGCCAGCAGCTCACCAAGGGAGGGCGTCCACGAGCAGTACTTC. Translating gives CASSSPREGVHEQYF.

This rearrangement joins TRBV27 to TRBJ2-2; D is ambiguous. Germline values: CDR1 MNHEY, CDR2 SMNVEV (reference sequence). This CDR3 spans 19 amino acids. V gave up 2 bases and J gave up 6 bases, with 25 bases separating them. As DNA, the CDR3 is TGTGCCAGCAGTTTAACCCGGCCCAGTCTACACGCTGCCTCCGGGGAGCTGTTTTTT. Protein: CASSLTRPSLHAASGELFF.

The CDR3 is CASSFGAASYYEQYF. The CDR3 nucleotides read TGTGCCAGCAGCTTCGGGGCCGCGTCCTACTACGAGCAGTACTTC. The chain carries TRBV7-3 and TRBJ2-7; TRBD1 or TRBD2 may be the D gene (5 bases each). V lost 3 bases, J lost 3 bases, and 15 bases lay in between. The CDR3 is 15 residues long. Germline V gene sequence: CDR1 SGHTA, CDR2 FQGTGA.

The table lists this clonotype with a few counts. The chain is built from TRBV4-1 and TRBJ2-5, with 10 bases identical to TRBD2. The CDR3 covers 16 residues. Germline V lookup: CDR1 MGHRA, CDR2 YSYEKL. V dropped 5 bases and J dropped 2; count of bases not matched to a gene: 8. The CDR3 DNA is TGCGCCAGCAGCAGAGTGACTAGCGGGTTGCAAGAGACCCAGTACTTC. Its protein product is CASSRVTSGLQETQYF.

This clonotype has ten or more counts. The chain joins TRBV5-5 to TRBJ2-3, with 9 bases matching TRBD1. This CDR3 is built from 15 residues. With 4 bases clipped from V and 6 bases from J, the junction kept 9 bases outside the gene matches. Germline CDR1 and CDR2: SGHKS and YYEKEE (reference sequence). This CDR3 reads CASSPGTGRRDTQYF. DNA for the CDR3: TGTGCCAGCAGCCCCGGGACAGGGAGGAGGGATACGCAGTATTTT.

The sample holds a few counts of this clonotype. V and J are TRBV24-1 and TRBJ2-7; 9 bases line up with TRBD2. Per the germline V gene, CDR1 is KGHDR and CDR2 is SFDVKD. Trimming removed 7 bases from V and 2 bases from J; junction bases left unmatched: 11. The CDR3 has 16 residues. CDR3 residues: CATSPISGRRTYEQYV. CDR3 nucleotides: TGTGCCACCAGCCCCATTAGCGGGAGAAGGACCTACGAGCAGTACGTC.

This clonotype was seen many times. The chain recombines TRBV29-1 with TRBJ2-2, with TRBD1 matching 9 bases. J was trimmed by 7 bases and V by 6 bases; bases with no gene match: 6. This CDR3 comprises 13 residues. Germline CDR1 reads SQVTM; CDR2 reads ANQGSEA. DNA for the CDR3: TGCAGCGTGATACAGGGGGCTATCGGGGAGCTGTTTTTT. Encoded protein: CSVIQGAIGELFF.

This clonotype was seen at least ten times. The gene calls are TRBV27 and TRBJ1-3; no clear D. The CDR3 has 15 residues. Germline V gene lookup returns CDR1 MNHEY and CDR2 SMNVEV (reference sequence). Trimming left V 3 bases short and J 0 bases short, with 9 bases between. CDR3 residues: CASSLTFSSGNTIYF. Here the CDR3 DNA reads TGTGCCAGCAGTTTGACTTTTTCCTCTGGAAACACCATATATTTT.

This clonotype was detected only a few times. This chain uses TRBV5-1 with TRBJ1-1; TRBD1 matches at 11 bases. The CDR3 spans 16 residues. Germline V gene data show CDR1 as SGHRS and CDR2 as YFSETQ. V lost 3 bases and J lost 3; bases outside the gene matches: 7. CDR3 loop: CASSSGDRGYDTEAFF. The DNA of the CDR3 is TGCGCCAGCAGCTCAGGGGACAGGGGGTATGACACTGAAGCTTTCTTT.

Only a few counts were recorded for this clonotype. This chain links TRBV6-5 with TRBJ2-1; a possible D gene is TRBD2 (5 bases). This CDR3 contains 14 residues. Per the germline V gene, CDR1 is MNHEY and CDR2 is SVGAGI. V lost 2 bases to trimming and J lost 6 bases, with 11 bases between them. CDR3 nucleotides: TGTGCCAGCAGTTACAAGGAGGCCGCCAATGAGCAGTTCTTC. Translated, it gives CASSYKEAANEQFF.

The J gene is TRBJ2-1, the V gene TRBV7-6; no firm D call. Trimming shortened V by 5 bases and J by 7 bases, and 18 bases separated the two germline ends. Germline CDR1 reads SGHVS; CDR2 reads FNYEAQ. CDR3 size: 15 residues. CDR3 DNA sequence: TGTGCCAGCAGCCCTCTGGGCTTCCGAGGAAATGAGCAGTTCTTC. This translates into CASSPLGFRGNEQFF.

This clonotype has a handful of counts. The chain recombines TRBV11-2 with TRBJ2-1, with 9 bases aligning to TRBD2. The CDR3 has 15 residues. V lost 2 bases and J lost 7; bases outside the gene matches: 6. Germline V gene lookup returns CDR1 SGHAT and CDR2 FQNNGV. The CDR3 DNA sequence: TGTGCCAGCAGCTTAAATGGCGGGAGGGTAAATGAGCAGTTCTTC. It encodes CASSLNGGRVNEQFF.

The CDR3 sequence is CASGVNSGTSTDTQYF. The CDR3 nucleotides are TGTGCCAGCGGAGTAAATAGCGGGACAAGCACAGATACGCAGTATTTT. V usage is TRBV12-3 or TRBV12-4 and J usage is TRBJ2-3; 8 positions agree with TRBD2. V dropped 8 bases and J dropped 0; count of bases not matched to a gene: 10. The CDR3 sequence is 16 residues long.

The table lists this clonotype with many counts. The gene calls are TRBV5-1 and TRBJ2-3; 8 bases are a match to TRBD2. Trimming cost V 4 bases and J 3 bases; bases outside gene matches: 4. The CDR3 length is 14 residues. CDR1 is SGHRS and CDR2 is YFSETQ in the germline V gene. The CDR3 is CASSPGLVTDTQYF. CDR3 coding DNA: TGCGCCAGCAGCCCGGGACTAGTAACAGATACGCAGTATTTT.

This clonotype was found many times. The chain has TRBV7-9 and TRBJ1-5; TRBD1 matches at 7 bases. Germline V gene sequence: CDR1 SEHNR, CDR2 FQNEAQ (reference sequence). The CDR3 covers 13 residues. V shed 2 bases and J 11 bases; nucleotides not matched to a gene: 6. The CDR3 DNA reads as TGTGCCAGCAGCTTACGGCAGGGGGTGTCCCAGCATTTT. It yields the protein CASSLRQGVSQHF.

The chain is built from TRBV5-1 and TRBJ2-2; D might be TRBD1 (5 bases). Germline V gene data show CDR1 as SGHRS and CDR2 as YFSETQ. The length of the CDR3 is 13 residues. Written as DNA, the CDR3 is TGCGTGTCCCGACAGTCCTCCTCCGGGGAGCTGTTTTTT. Protein sequence: CVSRQSSSGELFF.

V is TRBV4-1 and J is TRBJ2-7; 7 positions agree with TRBD2. CDR3 size: 13 residues. Germline V lookup: CDR1 MGHRA, CDR2 YSYEKL. Trimming took 9 bases from V and 3 from J; bases not matched to a gene: 8. CDR3 nucleotides: TGCGCCAGTCGAGGGAGGGGAGGCTACGAGCAGTACTTC. Encoded protein: CASRGRGGYEQYF.

This clonotype was detected a few times. V and J are TRBV15 and TRBJ2-3; D possibly corresponds to TRBD2 (6 bases). The CDR3 sequence is 15 residues long. Germline V gene lookup returns CDR1 LNHNV and CDR2 YYDKDF (reference sequence). Trimming removed 1 base from V and 1 base from J, with 9 bases in between. The CDR3 region is CATSRASGGTDTQYF. CDR3 in DNA: TGTGCCACCAGCAGAGCGTCGGGAGGCACAGATACGCAGTATTTT. Drawing the rest from reference TRBV15 and TRBJ2-3, the complete variable domain is DAMVIQNPRYQVTQFGKPVTLSCSQTLNHNVMYWYQQKSSQAPKLLFHYYDKDFNNEADTPDNFQSRRPNTSFCFLDIRSPGLGDTAMYLCATSRASGGTDTQYFGPGTRLTVL.

This clonotype was recorded at least ten times. The genes are TRBV12-3 or TRBV12-4 and TRBJ2-2, with TRBD2 matching 7 bases. J was trimmed by 8 bases and V by 6 bases; bases with no gene match: 12. This CDR3 is built from 15 residues. CDR3 nucleotides: TGTGCCAGCAGGCGGCCTAGCGGAGAGAGAGGGGAGCTGTTTTTT. The encoded protein is CASRRPSGERGELFF.

This clonotype showed up just a few times. The chain combines TRBV15 with TRBJ2-3; D is unclear. Germline V gives CDR1 LNHNV, CDR2 YYDKDF (reference sequence). Trimming removed 4 bases from V and 4 bases from J, with 18 bases in between. This CDR3 is built from 16 residues. As DNA, the CDR3 is TGTGCCACCAGCAAATCCCCGGTAATCGTTGCAGATACGCAGTATTTT. Residues: CATSKSPVIVADTQYF.